This TCR beta chain was identified during a study of beta chain features in type 1 diabetes. Study at large: Taken together, all samples contributed nearly 110 million examined sorted cells.

General observations from the study: For patients, the naive, central memory and Treg TCRB repertoires appeared more alike than for healthy donors. Researchers cautioned that cDNA sequencing could over-represent cells with high TCR expression. Shorter TCRB CDR3s, moderately but significantly so, marked every one of the four CD4+ subsets in Type 1 diabetes patients.

The CDR3 has 15 residues. V was trimmed by 0 bases and J by 0 bases, leaving 6 bases between them. Germline-derived CDR1 and CDR2 are SGHTA and FQGNSA. In its sample, this clone was seen a few times. Its antigen is currently unknown. TCRB transcripts that were expressed got sequenced, as all of the isolated RNA had been reverse transcribed. Some 3.6 million reads on average were seen across naive, central memory and regulatory T cell samples. Sequencing used immunoSEQ multiplex PCR; TCRdb keeps in-frame clones, though not all of them. The data contain around 250,000 clones, roughly an eighth of them singletons.

This chain joins TRBV7-2 and TRBJ2-1; unclear D gene. The origin of this receptor is a man aged 30-40 years with type 1 diabetes. The specimen was naive CD4+ T cells from blood. CDR3 nucleotides: TGTGCCAGCAGCTTAGCCTGGAGCTCCTACAATGAGCAGTTCTTC. It codes for CASSLAWSSYNEQFF.